The source of this TCR beta chain is a study of blood T cell repertoires in COVID-19. Study-wide context: From the United States, Italy and Spain came samples of acute and convalescent COVID-19. From T cells, B-cell-depleted T cells, or PBMCs came the material, which was cDNA or gDNA.

The CDR3 is made up of 12 amino acids. Germline loops: CDR1 GTSNPN, CDR2 SVGIG (reference sequence). With 0 bases removed from V and 6 bases from J, the gap between germline ends came to 9 bases. Original handling: From reference gene primer amplification, estimates of nucleated cell counts were derived. Repertoires were generated with immunoSEQ multiplex PCR, while TCRdb's copy carries only in-frame clones and drops some. V and J calls and clone size come straight from that table; D and trimming were deduced from the DNA. The sample has approximately 170,000 clones; just over 85% are singletons. Sequencing used peripheral blood. This clonotype originated in a man aged 45-65 years with active or convalescent COVID-19. The chain recombines TRBV30 with TRBJ2-7; a weak D match, TRBD2 (5 bases). The CDR3 bases are TGTGCCTGGAGTGTATCTAGCCTCGAGCAGTACTTC. Its translation: CAWSVSSLEQYF.